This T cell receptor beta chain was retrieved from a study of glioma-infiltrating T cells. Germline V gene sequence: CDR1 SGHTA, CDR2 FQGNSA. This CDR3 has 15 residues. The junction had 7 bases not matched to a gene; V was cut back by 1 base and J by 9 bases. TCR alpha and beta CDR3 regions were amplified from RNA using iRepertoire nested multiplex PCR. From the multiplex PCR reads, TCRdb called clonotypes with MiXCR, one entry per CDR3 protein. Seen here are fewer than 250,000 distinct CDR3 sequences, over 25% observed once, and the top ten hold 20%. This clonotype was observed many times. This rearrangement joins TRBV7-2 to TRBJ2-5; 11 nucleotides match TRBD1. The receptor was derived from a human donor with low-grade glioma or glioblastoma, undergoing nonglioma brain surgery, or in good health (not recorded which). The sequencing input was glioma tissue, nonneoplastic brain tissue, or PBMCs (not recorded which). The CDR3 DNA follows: TGTGCCAGCAGCTTAGTCTCCGGGACAGGGGGGGCCCAGTACTTC. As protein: CASSLVSGTGGAQYF.